This passage covers 18 T cell receptor beta chains from one sample sequenced in a study of graft-versus-host responses after intestinal transplantation (dated by TCRdb to 2020 to 2023). Libraries were constructed by the immunoSEQ multiplex PCR assay. TCRdb carries this immuneACCESS record with in-frame sequences only. Its versions omit some clonotypes, under half of them owing to an unresolved V gene in the studies checked, with the rest unexplained. Here the sample has about 98,000 clones; about 82% occur a single time. The top ten clones comprise more than 1.4% of the sample. The sequenced sample was PBMCs, obtained 255 days after intestinal transplant. The receptors shown here come from a human patient who received an intestinal transplant, so some T cells may come from the graft donor.

The chain uses TRBV5-6 and TRBJ1-1; no firm D call. CDR3 length: 12 residues. Germline assignment: CDR1 SGHDT and CDR2 YYEEEE. V dropped 0 bases and J dropped 6 bases, with 6 bases sitting between them. The CDR3 protein is CASSLGSAEAFF. CDR3 bases: TGTGCCAGCAGCTTGGGGTCAGCTGAAGCTTTCTTT.

The CDR3 DNA reads TGTGCCAGCAGCTTAGAGTTCGGCCCTGGCTACACCTTC. Protein product: CASSLEFGPGYTF. The gene calls are TRBV7-9 and TRBJ1-2; D gene unclear. With 1 base removed from V and 7 bases from J, the gap between germline ends came to 10 bases. The V gene's germline CDR1 is SEHNR and CDR2 FQNEAQ (reference sequence). The CDR3 extends over 13 amino acids.

V gene TRBV9 combines with J gene TRBJ2-2, with D uncertain. The CDR3 covers 14 residues. V dropped 1 base and J dropped 2 bases, with 6 bases sitting between them. Germline CDR1 is SGDLS and CDR2 is YYNGEE. The CDR3 sequence is CASSVRYNTGELFF. The CDR3 DNA follows: TGTGCCAGCAGCGTAAGGTACAACACCGGGGAGCTGTTTTTT.

This sequence joins TRBV5-4 and TRBJ1-1; the D is unclear. The V end was cut by 0 bases, the J end by 4 bases, with 10 bases between. The V gene's germline CDR1 is SGHNT and CDR2 YYREEE (reference sequence). This CDR3 is 14 amino acids long. The CDR3, as DNA: TGTGCCAGCAGCTTGGACAGAGGACCCACTGAAGCTTTCTTT. This gives the protein CASSLDRGPTEAFF.

This clone was seen more than once but under ten times. The rearrangement links TRBV4-2 to TRBJ1-3; 7 positions match TRBD1. The trim removed 2 bases at V and 4 bases at J, leaving 8 bases unmatched. The CDR3 is 16 amino acids. Looked up from germline, CDR1 is LGHNA and CDR2 is YNFKEQ. The CDR3 coding sequence is TGTGCCAGCAGCCAATCCCGGGACAGCACAGGAAACACCATATATTTT. It is translated as CASSQSRDSTGNTIYF.

The rearrangement links TRBV7-3 to TRBJ1-5; D gene uncertain. This CDR3 has 16 amino acids. Trimming removed 1 base from V and 0 bases from J, with 10 bases in between. Germline V CDR1 and CDR2: SGHTA, FQGTGA. CDR3 sequence reads: CASSLKHVYSNQPQHF. The CDR3 DNA reads as TGTGCCAGCAGCTTAAAACATGTATATAGCAATCAGCCCCAGCATTTT.

The rearrangement joins TRBV5-1 to TRBJ1-2; TRBD1 matches 9 bases. CDR1 and CDR2 (germline): SGHRS, YFSETQ. Trimming took 4 bases from V and 3 from J; bases not matched to a gene: 10. This CDR3 spans 16 amino acids. The CDR3 nucleotides read TGCGCCAGCAGCCTGGGACAGGGCGAATCTGACTATGGCTACACCTTC. This encodes CASSLGQGESDYGYTF.

The chain recombines TRBV5-1 with TRBJ1-3; tentative D call: TRBD1 (5 bases). Germline lookup yields CDR1 SGHRS and CDR2 YFSETQ. The V and J ends lost 7 bases and 4 bases respectively, with 12 bases between them. CDR3 length: 13 residues. DNA of the CDR3: TGCGCCAGCTTCCGGGCAGGGGGAAACACCATATATTTT. Translation: CASFRAGGNTIYF. Combining the CDR3 with reference TRBV5-1 and TRBJ1-3 gives the whole variable domain KAGVTQTPRYLIKTRGQQVTLSCSPISGHRSVSWYQQTPGQGLQFLFEYFSETQRNKGNFPGRFSGRQFSNSRSEMNVSTLELGDSALYLCASFRAGGNTIYFGEGSWLTVV.

The V call is TRBV7-2, the J call TRBJ2-2, with TRBD2 matching 9 bases. The CDR3 loop spans 15 amino acids. V lost 3 bases to trimming and J lost 3 bases; unmatched junction nucleotides: 2. Germline V lookup: CDR1 SGHTA, CDR2 FQGNSA. The CDR3 loop reads CASSFASGDTGELFF. Here the CDR3 DNA reads TGTGCCAGCAGCTTTGCTAGCGGGGACACCGGGGAGCTGTTTTTT. Drawing the rest from reference TRBV7-2 and TRBJ2-2, the complete variable domain is GAGVSQSPSNKVTEKGKDVELRCDPISGHTALYWYRQSLGQGLEFLIYFQGNSAPDKSGLPSDRFSAERTGGSVSTLTIQRTQQEDSAVYLCASSFASGDTGELFFGEGSRLTVL.

The chain couples TRBV13 to TRBJ2-1; D not resolved. The CDR3 runs to 12 residues. The V end was cut by 2 bases, the J end by 10 bases, with 9 bases between. In germline, CDR1 is PRHDT, CDR2 FYEKMQ (reference sequence). CDR3 protein: CASSLRPGEQFF. CDR3 in DNA: TGTGCCAGCAGCTTAAGGCCCGGGGAGCAGTTCTTC.

This chain links TRBV29-1 with TRBJ1-2, with D unresolved. The germline V gene encodes CDR1 SQVTM and CDR2 ANQGSEA. The V end was cut by 6 bases, the J end by 4 bases, with 6 bases between. The CDR3 is made up of 10 amino acids. The CDR3 spells CSVGGYGYTF. The CDR3 nucleotides read TGCAGCGTCGGAGGCTATGGCTACACCTTC.

This chain connects TRBV7-2 to TRBJ2-7; maybe TRBD1 (6 bases). CDR1 is SGHTA and CDR2 is FQGNSA in the germline V gene. This CDR3 is built from 17 residues. V lost 1 base to trimming and J lost 4 bases, with 20 bases between them. CDR3 protein: CASSLEPTGGVRYEQYV. The CDR3 nucleotides are TGTGCCAGCAGCTTAGAACCGACAGGTGGGGTGAGGTACGAGCAGTACGTC.

The rearrangement joins TRBV21-1 to TRBJ2-5; TRBD1 reflects the table's D call only, with no check against the DNA. TRBV21-1 is noted as a pseudogene. The CDR3 has 23 residues. The CDR3 reads CASSKAPPSHRDRDASGQETQYF. The CDR3 DNA follows: TGTGCCAGCAGCAAAGCGCCCCCCTCTCATAGGGACAGGGACGCTAGCGGCCAAGAGACCCAGTACTTC.

This clone was counted a single time. The chain links TRBV6-5 to TRBJ1-3; D gene unclear. Germline-derived CDR1 and CDR2 are MNHEY and SVGAGI. The CDR3 spans 11 residues. Trimming cost V 4 bases and J 7 bases, with 5 bases left between them. In nucleotides, the CDR3 is TGTGCCAGCAGTTTTGGCAACACCATATATTTT. Amino acids: CASSFGNTIYF.

This clone has just one count. The chain employs TRBV6-1 and TRBJ1-1; 7 positions agree with TRBD1. The CDR3 length is 14 residues. The V and J ends lost 7 bases and 1 base, in that order; junction bases with no gene match: 6. Germline CDR1 is MNHNS and CDR2 is SASEGT. The CDR3 loop reads CASTDRQGNTEAFF. The CDR3 bases are TGTGCCAGCACAGATAGACAGGGGAACACTGAAGCTTTCTTT.

This clone was observed a single time. The V call is TRBV27, the J call TRBJ2-3; a weak D match, TRBD2 (6 bases). Looked up from germline, CDR1 is MNHEY and CDR2 is SMNVEV (reference sequence). The germline V and J ends were trimmed by 6 bases and 1 base, with 17 bases remaining between them. The CDR3 loop spans 16 amino acids. For the CDR3, the DNA is TGTGCCAGCAGCGCCCGACTAGTGTTGGGCACAGATACGCAGTATTTT. It is translated as CASSARLVLGTDTQYF.

This clone was seen only once. The V gene is TRBV5-1, the J gene TRBJ2-5; the match to TRBD1 covers 8 bases. Germline V gene data show CDR1 as SGHRS and CDR2 as YFSETQ. The CDR3 loop spans 15 amino acids. Trimming removed 3 bases from V and 0 bases from J; junction bases left unmatched: 4. CDR3 in DNA: TGCGCCAGCAGCTCGTACAGGGGGGACCAAGAGACCCAGTACTTC. It specifies CASSSYRGDQETQYF. Variable domain in full (rest from reference TRBV5-1 and TRBJ2-5): KAGVTQTPRYLIKTRGQQVTLSCSPISGHRSVSWYQQTPGQGLQFLFEYFSETQRNKGNFPGRFSGRQFSNSRSEMNVSTLELGDSALYLCASSSYRGDQETQYFGPGTRLLVL.

The chain has TRBV14 and TRBJ1-3; 9 nucleotides line up with TRBD1. CDR1 and CDR2 (germline): SGHDN, FVKESK. The CDR3 consists of 19 residues. V lost 6 bases, J lost 0 bases, and 15 bases stayed unmatched. CDR3 sequence reads: CASRPGTGKGSGSGNTIYF. CDR3 nucleotide sequence: TGTGCCAGCAGACCCGGGACAGGGAAGGGAAGTGGCTCTGGAAACACCATATATTTT.